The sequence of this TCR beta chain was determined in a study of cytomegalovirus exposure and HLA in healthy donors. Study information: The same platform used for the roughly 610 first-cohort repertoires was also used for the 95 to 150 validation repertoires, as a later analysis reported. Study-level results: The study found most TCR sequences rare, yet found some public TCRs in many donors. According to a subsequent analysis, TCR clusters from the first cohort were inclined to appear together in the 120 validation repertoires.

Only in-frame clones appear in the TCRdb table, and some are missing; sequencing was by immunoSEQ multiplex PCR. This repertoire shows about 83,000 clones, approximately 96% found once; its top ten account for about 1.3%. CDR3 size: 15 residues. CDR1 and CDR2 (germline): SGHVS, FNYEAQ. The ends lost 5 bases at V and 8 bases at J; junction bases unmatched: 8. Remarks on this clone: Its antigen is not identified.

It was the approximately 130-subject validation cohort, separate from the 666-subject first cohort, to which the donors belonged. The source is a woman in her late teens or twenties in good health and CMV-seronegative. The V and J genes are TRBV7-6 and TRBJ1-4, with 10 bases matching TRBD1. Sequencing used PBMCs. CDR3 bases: TGTGCCAGCAGCCGCGACAGGGGGCGCGAAGAAAAACTGTTTTTT. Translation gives CASSRDRGREEKLFF.